A selection of T cell receptor beta chains follows, all from one sample in a study of blood T cell repertoires in COVID-19. This table comes from immunoSEQ multiplex PCR, and its TCRdb copy is limited to in-frame clones, with some not included. The sample has roughly 410,000 clones, over 75% seen once. The sequenced material came from peripheral blood. The source of these receptors is an older woman with COVID-19, enrolled during active disease. CDR3s include the opening cysteine and the closing phenylalanine or tryptophan. D genes are given only for firm matches. Clone size, where shown, is once, few, many, or a class for clones that have expanded.

.,.,TRBJ1-1,TRBV10-3,TGTGCCATCAGTGAGCCCCGGGCTGGGGGGAAAGCTTTCTTT,CAISEPRAGGKAFF
.,TRBD1,TRBJ2-3,TRBV18,TGTGCCAGCTCACCGTTCGGGACAGGGGGCCCGGATACGCAGTATTTT,CASSPFGTGGPDTQYF
.,.,TRBJ1-4,TRBV5-8,TGTGCCAGCAGCTTGACAGAAGCTAATGAAAAACTGTTTTTT,CASSLTEANEKLFF
few,.,TRBJ2-6,TRBV5-4,TGTGCCAGCAGCTTCGGGGGATCCGGTGCTGGGGCCAACGTCCTGACTTTC,CASSFGGSGAGANVLTF
.,TRBD1,TRBJ1-2,TRBV11-2,TGTGCCAGCAGCAATGAACAGGGGATGCCTTTCGGGAATGGCTACACCTTC,CASSNEQGMPFGNGYTF
.,TRBD2,TRBJ2-1,TRBV5-1,TGCGCCAGCAGCCAGGTTAGCGGGGGGCCCTACAATGAGCAGTTCTTC,CASSQVSGGPYNEQFF
.,TRBD1,TRBJ1-2,TRBV6-4,TGTGCCAGCAGTCCCACAGGGGCCGGCTATGGCTACACCTTC,CASSPTGAGYGYTF
.,.,TRBJ2-3,TRBV5-1,TGCGCCAGCAGATTTACCGGGGAACTGGGCACAGATACGCAGTATTTT,CASRFTGELGTDTQYF
.,.,TRBJ1-4,TRBV29-1,TGCAGCGTGGTACAAAGCCCAAGGGGGGGGAAACTGTTTTTT,CSVVQSPRGGKLFF
.,TRBD1,TRBJ1-5,TRBV28,TGTGCCAGCCAGGGGGCGGTCAATCAGCCCCAGCATTTT,CASQGAVNQPQHF
.,.,TRBJ2-2,TRBV2,TGTGCCAGCAGGAGGGACAAAAACACCGGGGAGCTGTTTTTT,CASRRDKNTGELFF
.,.,TRBJ2-6,TRBV18,TGTGCCAGCTCACCACCCCCATCTGGGGCCAACGTCCTGACTTTC,CASSPPPSGANVLTF
.,TRBD2,TRBJ2-2,TRBV5-1,TGCGCCAGCAGAATAGCGGGGGACCCGAACACCGGGGAGCTGTTTTTT,CASRIAGDPNTGELFF
.,.,TRBJ1-3,TRBV9,TGTGCCAGCAGCGTAGATTCACAGGGCGGAAACACCATATATTTT,CASSVDSQGGNTIYF
.,.,TRBJ2-2,TRBV18,TGTGCCAGCTCACCGTACGGCGGCACCGGGGAGCTGTTTTTT,CASSPYGGTGELFF
.,.,TRBJ1-5,TRBV19,TGTGCCAGTAGTATGGAGGGCCTAGGGAATCAGCCCCAGCATTTT,CASSMEGLGNQPQHF
.,.,TRBJ1-5,TRBV3-1/TRBV3-2,TGTGCCAGCAGCTACAGGACGAGCAATCAGCCCCAGCATTTT,CASSYRTSNQPQHF
.,.,TRBJ1-3,TRBV9,TGTGCCAGCAGCGGCGGTGGAAACACCATATATTTT,CASSGGGNTIYF
.,.,TRBJ2-7,TRBV11-1,TGTGCCAGCAGCTTACACTACGCCCCCTACGAGCAGTACTTC,CASSLHYAPYEQYF
.,.,TRBJ1-5,TRBV4-1,TGCGCCAGCAGTGTACAGTCTAGCAATCAGCCCCAGCATTTT,CASSVQSSNQPQHF